This T cell receptor (beta chain) was captured by sequencing in a study of T cell responses to AZD1222 COVID-19 vaccine. Regarding the study as a whole: Nearly half of the spike-specific TCRs reportedly recognize variant regions that carry no mutations. Baseline testing showed seropositivity in only a handful of AZD1222 recipients.

Germline V lookup: CDR1 SQVTM, CDR2 ANQGSEA. The CDR3 sequence is 13 residues long. Trimming left V 0 bases short and J 6 bases short, with 11 bases between. Assay used: immunoSEQ multiplex PCR; TCRdb lists only in-frame clones, some missing. The table has about 49,000 clones, 65% to 80% seen once. Regarding this clone: Its antigen is not identified.

The chain carries TRBV29-1 and TRBJ1-1; weak D call: TRBD1 (5 bases). This TCR was sampled from an adult in good health. Sequencing was performed on peripheral blood, taken on day 0 of AZD1222 vaccination. Here the CDR3 reads CSVEDLRGAEAFF. CDR3 DNA: TGCAGCGTTGAAGATCTTAGAGGGGCTGAAGCTTTCTTT.